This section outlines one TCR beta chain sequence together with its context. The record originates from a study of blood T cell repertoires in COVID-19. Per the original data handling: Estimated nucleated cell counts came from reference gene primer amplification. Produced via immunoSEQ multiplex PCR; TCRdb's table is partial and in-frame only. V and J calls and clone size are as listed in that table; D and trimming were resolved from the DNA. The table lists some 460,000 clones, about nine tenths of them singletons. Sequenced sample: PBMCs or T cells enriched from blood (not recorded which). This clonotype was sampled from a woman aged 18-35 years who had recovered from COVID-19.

CDR3 in DNA: TGCGCCAGCAGCCAAGAGGTCAGGGGAAACACCGGGGAGCTGTTTTTT. Residues: CASSQEVRGNTGELFF. The V and J genes are TRBV4-1 and TRBJ2-2; a possible D gene is TRBD1 (6 bases). Trimming removed 0 bases at V and 2 bases at J, with 10 bases between. The CDR3 is made up of 16 amino acids. Germline V CDR1 and CDR2: MGHRA, YSYEKL.